This TCR beta chain was observed in a study of cytomegalovirus exposure and HLA in healthy donors. General observations from the study: For cytomegalovirus status, the classifier reportedly gave diagnoses with high specificity and sensitivity.

Trimming removed 5 bases from V and 8 bases from J, with 15 bases in between. Germline CDR1 SEHNR, CDR2 FQNEAQ (reference sequence). The CDR3 consists of 13 residues. A word on this clone: The target antigen is unknown.

60 Vbeta and 13 Jbeta primers were used in PCR. How the authors handled the data: The authors later counted roughly 87 million unique TCR beta chains, 9 million to 14 million of them shared. Assay: immunoSEQ multiplex PCR; the TCRdb copy retains only in-frame clones and omits some. The V and J calls and clone size are taken from that table; D and trimming were inferred from the DNA. The top ten clones hold under 2% of a sample with more than 80,000 clones, 75% to 85% of them seen once. Input material: PBMCs. The V gene is TRBV7-9, the J gene TRBJ1-2; TRBD1 is a possible D gene (5 bases). The clonotype originates from a man in his fifties or sixties in good health and CMV-seronegative. CDR3 amino acids: CASSPPTVSGYTF. CDR3 DNA: TGTGCCAGCAGCCCCCCGACAGTTTCCGGCTACACCTTC.